This TCR beta chain was sequenced in a study of post-analysis software for immune sequencing data. Carried by the TCR beta cDNA libraries were unique molecular identifiers. TCRdb re-called the PCR reads with MiXCR, one entry per CDR3 protein. The top ten clones hold under 6% of a sample with roughly 870,000 distinct CDR3 sequences, roughly 50% of them seen once. Study observations and caveats: Normalized Chao1 diversity in multiple sclerosis patients fell significantly below that of controls. Among a few TRBV segments more frequent in patients than controls were TRBV5-6, TRBV5-1 and TRBV20-1.

The CDR3 has 14 amino acids. Germline V gives CDR1 LNHNV, CDR2 YYDKDF (reference sequence). After removal of 6 bases from V and 11 bases from J, the junction contained 15 bases not matched to a gene. As regards this clonotype: The antigen remains unidentified.

The material sequenced was blood. This chain joins TRBV15 and TRBJ2-5; 7 positions agree with TRBD1. This receptor was identified in a girl between 5 and 17 years old with multiple sclerosis. The CDR3 sequence is CATSGPWDSPEQYF. Here the CDR3 DNA reads TGTGCCACCAGTGGTCCGTGGGACAGCCCAGAGCAGTACTTC.